Given below is one T cell receptor beta chain in context. This receptor's antigen is unknown. No per-base quality is available; no much larger clone lies one base away. This specimen comes from a study of T cells after posttransplantation cyclophosphamide (dated by TCRdb to about 2016). For context, the study as a whole: The study tracked T cell repertoire reconstitution by TRB sequencing after myeloablative bone marrow transplantation using posttransplantation cyclophosphamide as GVHD prophylaxis. Antigen receptor sequencing covered samples from some 35 PTCy-treated patients and around 16 of their related bone marrow donors. TRB sequencing was performed on blood from all 35 or so PTCy patients with 1-year posttransplant specimens. In 3 patients, up to roughly 3 additional blood samples taken between 2 and 5.2 years after transplant also underwent TRB sequencing, as did pretransplant blood from a handful of patients. Because TRA and TRB clonality correlated tightly in 8 to 10 samples, the subsequent TCR analyses were limited to TRB only. Public TRB sequences were compared against a database of over 3,000 sequences linked to responses to pathogens, tumor antigens, self-antigens and alloantigens. What the research found in general, with its limitations: The TRB repertoires of T cells infiltrating skin or the GI tract showed only limited overlap with the TRB repertoires found in blood. At 1-2 months, donor-recipient similarity was low but rose over the first year, and the later blood repertoires were often dominated by donor CD8+ memory clones. Across around 48 patients, recipient CMV seropositivity and CMV reactivation were highly associated with TRB clonality; PTCy diversity was similar to CNI/methotrexate controls.

Genomic DNA was the input for TRB sequencing, which was run either with the immunoSEQ assay at survey resolution or with the hsTCRB kit. As for how the authors treated the data: The immunoSEQ software handled initial read processing, and the LymphoSeq R package was used for repertoire analyses. For each TRB dataset, clonality was calculated as 1 minus normalized Shannon entropy, and the Gini coefficient was computed as well. To infer phenotypes in unsorted samples, TRB sequences from sorted subsets of the recipient or donor were mapped onto unsorted samples from the same recipient. Entries here come from immuneACCESS through TCRdb and include only in-frame sequences with V and J called. Some clones fail to appear in such tables; in the studies checked, an unresolved V gene covers under half of the shortfall, and the cause of the remainder is unknown. The V and J calls and clone size were taken over from that table, and D and trimming were inferred from the DNA. For this sample the table gives approximately 15,000 clones, of which 80% to 90% were detected only once. 2.5% to 3% of the sample goes to the ten largest clones.

The germline V gene specifies KGHSH as CDR1 and LQKENI as CDR2. Including the terminal cysteine and phenylalanine, the CDR3 comprises 16 residues. Only the CDR3 DNA stays, 48 bases, in frame from base 1. The control cohort was around twelve patients given myeloablative marrow transplants with methotrexate plus a calcineurin inhibitor, sampled 1 year after transplant. Peripheral blood and bone marrow mononuclear cells were isolated by Ficoll-Hypaque density centrifugation and were cryopreserved. The specimen comprised PBMCs, sampled 430 to 450 days after allogeneic stem cell transplant with calcineurin inhibitor and methotrexate. This TCR was recovered from a male patient in his thirties who received an allogeneic stem cell transplant from an unrelated donor, was CMV-positive, and had acute and chronic GVHD. Some T cells may have been brought in with the graft after a transplant. The V and J genes are TRBV18 and TRBJ2-5; a stretch of 8 junction bases matches TRBD1. The DNA end is more similar to TRBJ2-7, so the J call may be wrong. The CDR3 sequence is CASSPPKGQGTYEQYF. The nucleotide sequence is given as TGTGCCAGCTCACCACCGAAAGGACAGGGCACCTACGAGCAGTACTTC.